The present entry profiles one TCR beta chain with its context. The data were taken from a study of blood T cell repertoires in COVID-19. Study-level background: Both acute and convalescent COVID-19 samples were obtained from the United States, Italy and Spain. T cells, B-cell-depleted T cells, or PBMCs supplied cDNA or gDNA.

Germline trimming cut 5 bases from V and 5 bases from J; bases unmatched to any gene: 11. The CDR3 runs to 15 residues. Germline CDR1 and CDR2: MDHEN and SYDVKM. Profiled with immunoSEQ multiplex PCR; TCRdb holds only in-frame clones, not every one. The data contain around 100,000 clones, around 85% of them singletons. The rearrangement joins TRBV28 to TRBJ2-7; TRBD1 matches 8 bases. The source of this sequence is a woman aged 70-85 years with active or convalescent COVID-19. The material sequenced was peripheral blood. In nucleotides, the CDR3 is TGTGCCAGCAGTGGCCCCGGGACAGGAAAGGACGAGCAGTACTTC. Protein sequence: CASSGPGTGKDEQYF.